This T cell receptor beta chain was captured by sequencing in a study of CD8 T cells in ankylosing spondylitis. Trimming left V 3 bases short and J 6 bases short, with 12 bases between. The CDR3 runs 14 residues. Germline V gene data show CDR1 as SNHLY and CDR2 as FYNNEI. TCRdb passed the 5' RACE reads through MiXCR, listing each CDR3 protein once. The sample holds 300,000 to 350,000 distinct CDR3 sequences; about 9.9% are singletons and the top ten take roughly a tenth. V is TRBV2 and J is TRBJ1-5, with TRBD1 as a possible D gene (5 bases). Sequencing input: blood, either unsorted or a sorted T cell fraction (not recorded which). The TCR sequence derives from a female donor with ankylosing spondylitis or in good health (not recorded which). This CDR3 reads CASSESGRVQPQHF. The CDR3 region has the DNA TGTGCCAGCAGTGAGTCGGGGCGGGTTCAGCCCCAGCATTTT.